This T cell receptor (beta chain) was found in a study of blood T cell repertoires in COVID-19. Study as a whole: Italy, Spain and the United States were the sources of the convalescent and acute COVID-19 samples. The cDNA or gDNA used as material had been derived from T cells, B-cell-depleted T cells, or PBMCs.

Original analysis: Amplification from reference gene primers served as the basis for estimated nucleated cell counts. TCRdb's table, derived via immunoSEQ multiplex PCR, lists solely in-frame clones and lacks some. Clonal size and the V and J genes are those of that table, whereas D and trimming came from the DNA. The table lists over 150,000 clones, about 83% of them singletons. The trim removed 7 bases at V and 4 bases at J, leaving 9 bases unmatched. Germline-derived CDR1 and CDR2 are SNHLY and FYNNEI. The length of the CDR3 is 14 residues. The chain uses TRBV2 and TRBJ2-7; 8 bases fit TRBD2. The TCR originated in a woman between 18 and 29 years old who had recovered from COVID-19. Input material: peripheral blood. For the CDR3, the DNA is TGTGCCAGCAACACGGGGGGGCGGCGTTACGAGCAGTACTTC. The encoded protein is CASNTGGRRYEQYF.